This record concerns one TCR beta chain sequence. Its antigen is not known. Profiled with immunoSEQ multiplex PCR; TCRdb holds only in-frame clones, not every one. The table records 130,000 or so clones, 90% of them present only once. The data were taken from a study of T cell responses to AZD1222 COVID-19 vaccine. Study details: The study pooled second doses at about 4 or about 12 weeks. Study outcomes and limitations: Donor demographics were predominantly white British with a female majority; clonal diversity may be underestimated. The reported proportion of spike-specific TCRs targeting unmutated variant regions was nearly half.

V was pared by 10 bases and J by 6 bases, with 7 bases of the junction left unmatched. Germline CDR1 reads MNHEY; CDR2 reads SVGAGI. The CDR3 is made up of 12 amino acids. The rearrangement links TRBV6-5 to TRBJ2-7; 9 nucleotides agree with TRBD1. The clonotype was recovered from an adult in good health. The sample here was peripheral blood, taken on day 0 of AZD1222 vaccination. The CDR3, as DNA: TGTGCCATCCACAGGGGGCGAGGCGAGCAGTACTTC. This encodes CAIHRGRGEQYF.